These 26 T cell receptor beta chains were all obtained from the same sample, sequenced in a study of T cell responses to AZD1222 COVID-19 vaccine. Using immunoSEQ multiplex PCR, the repertoire was profiled, and TCRdb retains in-frame clones only, with some absent. The repertoire consists of about 56,000 clones, with over 70% occurring once and the leading ten covering roughly 14%. The specimen was peripheral blood, collected on day 0 of AZD1222 vaccination. The receptors come from an adult in good health.

The V and J genes are TRBV29-1 and TRBJ1-2; 10 nucleotides agree with TRBD1. Germline V gene lookup returns CDR1 SQVTM and CDR2 ANQGSEA. J lost 2 bases, V lost 4 bases, and 4 bases had no gene match. This CDR3 is built from 14 residues. CDR3 DNA: TGCAGCGTTGGGGTGACAGGGGGCAACTATGGCTACACCTTC. This encodes CSVGVTGGNYGYTF.

This clone showed up just once. CDR3 protein: CASSLDGWGGAFF. CDR3 in DNA: TGTGCCAGCAGCTTAGATGGGTGGGGGGGAGCTTTCTTT. The gene calls are TRBV7-2 and TRBJ1-1; D might be TRBD1 (5 bases). The germline V gene has CDR1 SGHTA and CDR2 FQGNSA. Trimming left V 1 base short and J 10 bases short, with 13 bases between. The CDR3 is 13 residues long.

This chain uses TRBV18 with TRBJ2-5; maybe TRBD1 (5 bases). Germline V gives CDR1 KGHSH, CDR2 LQKENI. This CDR3 spans 13 amino acids. V lost 4 bases to trimming and J lost 1 base, with 7 bases between them. The CDR3 DNA is TGTGCCAGCTCACAGGGGTTCCAAGAGACCCAGTACTTC. Residues: CASSQGFQETQYF.

This clone was found a few times. The genes are TRBV11-3 and TRBJ2-7, with 7 bases identical to TRBD1. V lost 2 bases, J lost 0 bases, and 13 bases stayed unmatched. The CDR3 spans 18 residues. Per germline, CDR1 SGHNT and CDR2 YENEEA. The CDR3, as DNA: TGTGCCAGCAGCTTACTCAATACCCGGACAGGACCCTCCTACGAGCAGTACTTC. It translates to CASSLLNTRTGPSYEQYF.

V is TRBV27 and J is TRBJ2-7; the match to TRBD2 covers 12 bases. From germline, CDR1 is MNHEY and CDR2 SMNVEV (reference sequence). The CDR3 is made up of 16 amino acids. Unmatched junction bases numbered 9, after V lost 5 bases and J lost 4 bases. The CDR3 loop is CASSLRLAGDAYEQYF. The DNA of the CDR3 is TGTGCCAGCAGTCTCCGACTAGCGGGGGATGCGTACGAGCAGTACTTC.

This clone is a singleton in its sample. The V gene is TRBV5-1, the J gene TRBJ2-1, with D perhaps being TRBD1 or TRBD2 (5 bases each). Germline loops: CDR1 SGHRS, CDR2 YFSETQ. Trimming pared 4 bases from V and 4 bases from J, leaving 12 bases between. CDR3 length: 14 residues. This CDR3 is CASSQGTRYNEQFF. CDR3 coding DNA: TGCGCCAGCAGCCAAGGGACCAGATACAATGAGCAGTTCTTC.

The chain is built from TRBV19 and TRBJ1-4, with D hard to call. The CDR3 length is 13 residues. V was cut by 6 bases and J by 0 bases, with 5 bases left in between. Germline assignment: CDR1 LNHDA and CDR2 SQIVND (reference sequence). DNA of the CDR3: TGTGCCAGTAGGGTGACAACTAATGAAAAACTGTTTTTT. Protein product: CASRVTTNEKLFF. Complete variable domain (other parts from reference TRBV19 and TRBJ1-4): DGGITQSPKYLFRKEGQNVTLSCEQNLNHDAMYWYRQDPGQGLRLIYYSQIVNDFQKGDIAEGYSVSREKKESFPLTVTSAQKNPTAFYLCASRVTTNEKLFFGSGTQLSVL.

The rearrangement uses TRBV19 and TRBJ2-7; 8 nucleotides align to TRBD1. The CDR3 runs to 16 residues. With V trimmed by 4 bases and J by 2 bases, 10 bases remained unmatched. The germline V gene has CDR1 LNHDA and CDR2 SQIVND (reference sequence). The CDR3 here is CASSTPPGTGPYEQYF. CDR3 nucleotides: TGTGCCAGTAGTACCCCTCCCGGGACAGGACCCTACGAGCAGTACTTC.

The chain recombines TRBV2 with TRBJ1-6; the D is unclear. V lost 2 bases, J lost 9 bases, and 8 bases lay in between. Germline CDR1 reads SNHLY; CDR2 reads FYNNEI. The CDR3 contains 13 residues. In nucleotides, the CDR3 is TGTGCCAGCAGTGAAACTCGGTCTTCACCCCTCCACTTT. Encoded protein: CASSETRSSPLHF.

The gene calls are TRBV28 and TRBJ1-2; D possibly corresponds to TRBD1 (5 bases). The CDR3 is 15 residues long. CDR1 is MDHEN, CDR2 SYDVKM, per germline. Trimming shortened V by 2 bases and J by 2 bases, and 12 bases separated the two germline ends. The CDR3 DNA reads TGTGCCAGCAGTTTAGGTGGCAGGGAAAACTATGGCTACACCTTC. Translating gives CASSLGGRENYGYTF.

V is TRBV6-5 and J is TRBJ1-3, with no clear D. Germline values: CDR1 MNHEY, CDR2 SVGAGI. The CDR3 sequence is 12 residues long. With 7 bases removed from V and 0 bases from J, the gap between germline ends came to 4 bases. In DNA form, the CDR3 reads TGTGCCAGCAAGGGCTCTGGAAACACCATATATTTT. This codes for CASKGSGNTIYF.

The V and J genes are TRBV4-3 and TRBJ1-2; TRBD1 might be the D (5 bases). Trimming stripped 1 base from V and 4 bases from J, with 16 bases between. This CDR3 is built from 16 residues. Germline CDR1 reads LGHNA; CDR2 reads YSLEER. The CDR3 region is CASSQGYQGRAYGYTF. In nucleotides, the CDR3 is TGCGCCAGCAGCCAAGGGTACCAGGGACGGGCCTATGGCTACACCTTC.

The J gene is TRBJ1-1, the V gene TRBV15; D remains unclear. The CDR3 loop spans 14 amino acids. V lost 3 bases and J lost 1, with 9 bases in between. CDR1 LNHNV and CDR2 YYDKDF come from the germline V gene (reference sequence). CDR3 amino acids: CATSSVGTNTEAFF. CDR3 DNA sequence: TGTGCCACCAGCAGCGTCGGAACGAACACTGAAGCTTTCTTT.

This chain uses TRBV7-8 with TRBJ1-1, with D possibly being TRBD1 (5 bases). From germline, CDR1 is SGHVS and CDR2 FQNEAQ. The ends were cut back, 2 bases at V and 3 bases at J, with 13 bases in the middle. There are 15 residues in the CDR3. This chain's CDR3 is CASSLRQGSDTEAFF. The DNA for the CDR3 is TGTGCCAGCAGCTTACGGCAGGGATCTGACACTGAAGCTTTCTTT.

CDR3 region: CASSIWGNTGELFF. In nucleotides, the CDR3 is TGTGCCAGTAGTATCTGGGGAAACACCGGGGAGCTGTTTTTT. This chain joins TRBV19 and TRBJ2-2; D ambiguous. Trimming stripped 3 bases from V and 2 bases from J, with 7 bases between. Germline CDR1 LNHDA, CDR2 SQIVND (reference sequence). This CDR3 spans 14 amino acids.

CDR3 region: CASSYGGTSGGWEQFF. CDR3 nucleotides: TGTGCCAGCAGTTACGGGGGGACTAGCGGCGGTTGGGAGCAGTTCTTC. The chain links TRBV6-5 to TRBJ2-1; 11 bases fit TRBD2. Losses at the gene ends were 2 bases for V and 10 bases for J; bases not matched to a gene: 10. This CDR3 region has 16 residues. From germline, CDR1 is MNHEY and CDR2 SVGAGI.

This rearrangement joins TRBV28 to TRBJ1-4; D is perhaps TRBD1 (6 bases). The germline CDR1 and CDR2 sequences are MDHEN and SYDVKM. The CDR3 consists of 15 residues. V gave up 2 bases and J gave up 6 bases, with 13 bases separating them. The CDR3 is CASSLGGGVYEKLFF. The CDR3 nucleotides read TGTGCCAGCAGTTTAGGAGGGGGGGTTTATGAAAAACTGTTTTTT.

The chain joins TRBV27 to TRBJ2-7; 7 positions match TRBD1. The CDR3 contains 13 residues. Germline V gene lookup returns CDR1 MNHEY and CDR2 SMNVEV (reference sequence). J gave up 3 bases and V 6 bases, and 5 bases lay outside the gene matches. The CDR3 protein is CASRDTGVYEQYF. CDR3 bases: TGTGCCAGCAGGGATACAGGGGTCTACGAGCAGTACTTC.

The V and J genes are TRBV21-1 and TRBJ2-5; TRBD2 was called by the table and not checked on the DNA. TRBV21-1 is a listed pseudogene. The CDR3 has 16 amino acids. The CDR3 region has the DNA TGTGCCAGCAGCCCGGGGACTAGCGTAGACCAAGAGACCCAGTACTTC. It encodes CASSPGTSVDQETQYF.

The chain links TRBV7-7 to TRBJ2-1; D is perhaps TRBD2 (5 bases). V lost 6 bases, J lost 5 bases, and 23 bases lay in between. The CDR3 is made up of 17 amino acids. Germline V gene data show CDR1 as SSHAT and CDR2 as FNYEAQ (reference sequence). This chain's CDR3 is CASSPGLPVFSDNEQFF. The DNA of the CDR3 is TGTGCCAGCAGTCCTGGACTCCCCGTATTCTCGGACAATGAGCAGTTCTTC.

The rearrangement uses TRBV15 and TRBJ2-7; D is possibly TRBD1 or TRBD2 (6 bases each). The CDR3 covers 17 residues. Germline CDR1 LNHNV, CDR2 YYDKDF (reference sequence). V dropped 3 bases and J dropped 2 bases, with 20 bases sitting between them. The CDR3 protein is CATSRKGGAGLPYEQYF. The CDR3 nucleotides are TGTGCCACCAGCAGGAAGGGGGGCGCTGGCCTCCCCTACGAGCAGTACTTC.

The chain joins TRBV19 to TRBJ1-1; D remains ambiguous. From germline, CDR1 is LNHDA and CDR2 SQIVND (reference sequence). This CDR3 contains 15 residues. V lost 0 bases, J lost 0 bases, and 8 bases lay in between. DNA for the CDR3: TGTGCCAGTAGTATAGAAGGCGGTATGAACACTGAAGCTTTCTTT. Amino acids: CASSIEGGMNTEAFF. The full variable domain, in which reference TRBV19 and TRBJ1-1 provide the parts outside the CDR3, is DGGITQSPKYLFRKEGQNVTLSCEQNLNHDAMYWYRQDPGQGLRLIYYSQIVNDFQKGDIAEGYSVSREKKESFPLTVTSAQKNPTAFYLCASSIEGGMNTEAFFGQGTRLTVV.

CDR3: CSVTQGFNEKLFF. The DNA of the CDR3 is TGCAGCGTTACGCAGGGATTTAATGAAAAACTGTTTTTT. The chain links TRBV29-1 to TRBJ1-4, with D perhaps TRBD1 (5 bases). The length of the CDR3 is 13 residues. CDR1 is SQVTM, CDR2 ANQGSEA, per germline. Trimming left V 5 bases short and J 4 bases short, with 11 bases between.

V and J are TRBV5-4 and TRBJ1-4, with unresolved D. The length of the CDR3 is 14 residues. Trimming took 0 bases from V and 3 from J, leaving 6 bases between them. Germline V gene lookup returns CDR1 SGHNT and CDR2 YYREEE (reference sequence). The CDR3 nucleotides read TGTGCCAGCAGCTTGGGAGGTTCTAATGAAAAACTGTTTTTT. It encodes CASSLGGSNEKLFF.

The chain links TRBV6-1 to TRBJ2-7; the match to TRBD2 covers 13 bases. Germline V CDR1 and CDR2: MNHNS, SASEGT. V dropped 1 base and J dropped 4; count of bases not matched to a gene: 4. The length of the CDR3 is 16 residues. CDR3 sequence reads: CASSEDGLAGVYEQYF. The CDR3 bases are TGTGCCAGCAGTGAAGACGGACTAGCGGGAGTGTACGAGCAGTACTTC.

This sequence joins TRBV18 and TRBJ2-1; D gene unclear. CDR1 is KGHSH, CDR2 LQKENI, per germline. This CDR3 region has 11 residues. V was pared by 3 bases and J by 8 bases, with 5 bases between. The CDR3, as DNA: TGTGCCAGCTCACCTGGCCATGAGCAGTTCTTC. It translates to CASSPGHEQFF.